This record looks at one TCR beta chain sequence and its context. Its antigen is unidentified. Generated by immunoSEQ multiplex PCR, the TCRdb table keeps only in-frame clones and is missing some. The sample has about 46,000 clones, about 76% seen once. The data belong to a study of T cells in localized non-small cell lung cancer. Germline V CDR1 and CDR2: SGHDT, YYEEEE. Trimming pared 4 bases from V and 4 bases from J, leaving 9 bases between. This CDR3 is built from 12 residues. The study's findings and limits: Clonality peaked in uninvolved adjacent lung rather than tumor. Higher T cell density in the blood was associated with longer overall survival, whereas higher adjacent-lung clonality associated with shorter survival. The appearance of a median roughly 56 of the top 100 tumor clones was seen in adjacent lung. Because only a single region of the tumor was sequenced, heterogeneity remains possible.

This specimen consisted of peripheral blood mononuclear cells, obtained before any cancer treatment. J is TRBJ2-7 and V is TRBV5-6, with D perhaps matching TRBD2 (5 bases). The clonotype was recovered from a man between 40 and 70 years old with stage III lung adenocarcinoma. The CDR3 coding sequence is TGTGCCAGCAGCCAGAGGGTGTACGAGCAGTACTTC. It specifies CASSQRVYEQYF. Full variable domain (remainder filled in from reference TRBV5-6 and TRBJ2-7): DAGVTQSPTHLIKTRGQQVTLRCSPKSGHDTVSWYQQALGQGPQFIFQYYEEEERQRGNFPDRFSGHQFPNYSSELNVNALLLGDSALYLCASSQRVYEQYFGPGTRLTVT.